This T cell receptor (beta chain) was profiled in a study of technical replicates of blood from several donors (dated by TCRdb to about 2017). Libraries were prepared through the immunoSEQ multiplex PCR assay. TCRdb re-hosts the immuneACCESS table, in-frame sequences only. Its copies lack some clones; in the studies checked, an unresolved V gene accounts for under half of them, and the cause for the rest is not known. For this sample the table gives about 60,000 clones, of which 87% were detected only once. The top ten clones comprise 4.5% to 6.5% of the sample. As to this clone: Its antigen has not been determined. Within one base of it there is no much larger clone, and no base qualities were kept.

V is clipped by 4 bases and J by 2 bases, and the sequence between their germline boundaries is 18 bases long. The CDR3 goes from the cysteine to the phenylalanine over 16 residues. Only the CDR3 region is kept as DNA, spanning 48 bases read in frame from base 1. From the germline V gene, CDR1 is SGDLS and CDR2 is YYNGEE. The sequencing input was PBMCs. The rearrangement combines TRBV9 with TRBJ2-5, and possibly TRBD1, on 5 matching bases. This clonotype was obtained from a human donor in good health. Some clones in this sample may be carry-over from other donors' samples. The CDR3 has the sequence CASSPTLGAVQETQYF. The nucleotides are TGTGCCAGCAGCCCAACTCTAGGGGCGGTTCAAGAGACCCAGTACTTC.